This T cell receptor (beta chain) comes out of a study of PD-L1 blockade in urothelial cancer. Study-wide points: Tumor-associated TCR clones expanded more in blood at 3 weeks in patients with durable benefit.

Germline-derived CDR1 and CDR2 are GTSNPN and SVGIG (reference sequence). The CDR3 runs to 13 residues. With 1 base removed from V and 6 bases from J, the gap between germline ends came to 12 bases. Indicated time point: pretreatment peripheral blood. Generated by immunoSEQ multiplex PCR, the TCRdb table keeps only in-frame clones and is missing some. The sample lists 65,000 to 80,000 clones, almost 90% occurring once. Concerning this clone itself: Its target is unknown.

The TCR sequence derives from a man between 70 and 80 years old with urothelial cancer. The V call is TRBV30, the J call TRBJ1-2; D gene unclear. The material was PBMCs, obtained around atezolizumab (anti-PD-L1) treatment. CDR3 bases: TGTGCCTGGAGTGACTCCGGGGTAGATGGCTACACCTTC. Its translation is CAWSDSGVDGYTF.